Included here is one T cell receptor beta chain sequence, with context. The antigen it recognizes is unknown. Qualities for individual bases were not recorded, and no much larger clone is one base off. Trimming costs V 2 bases and J 12 bases, and their ends lie 14 bases apart. Looking up the germline V gene (reference sequence) yields CDR1 PRHDT and CDR2 FYEKMQ. The CDR3 runs 12 residues from the cysteine to the phenylalanine. This entry keeps only the CDR3 DNA: 36 bases, framed from base 1. The method was UMI-ligation and nested PCR. To cover both TRBC1 and TRBC2, the beta constant-region primer consisted of an equimolar mix of two oligonucleotides. Four rounds of PCR were used to amplify ligated cDNA, with nested alpha and beta constant-region primers being used together with the SP2 primer. A single-stranded oligonucleotide carrying the SP2 primer and a 12-nucleotide UMI was ligated to the 3' end of the cDNA by T4 RNA ligase 1. The ligation reaction was kept at 16 degrees C for roughly 19-24 hours. To avoid over-amplification, PCR2 was usually performed as a SYBR Green qPCR and halted once a predetermined threshold was reached. Apart from the first purification, every purification step used Agencourt AMPure XP magnetic beads. Libraries were quantified by Qubit and checked on a TapeStation, with a main peak expected near 650 bp. Pooled libraries were sequenced on an Illumina MiSeq with v2 2x251 paired-end kits, typically giving roughly 1-2.3 million reads per sample. Libraries were pooled at about 3.7 nM per sample, and about 5-7% PhiX was added to improve cluster recognition. On the study's bioinformatics: Decombinator assigned V and J genes to Demultiplexor-processed FASTQ reads by tag matching, allowing a single base-pair mismatch. Collapsinator used UMIs to correct both sequencing errors and frequency errors arising from PCR heterogeneity. CDR3Translator translated TCRs and extracted CDR3s from the conserved cysteine to the FGXG phenylalanine, flagging non-productive sequences. Gini, Shannon entropy and inverse Simpson indices were calculated on repertoires that had been subsampled to equal numbers of UMI-defined TCRs. Power-law fits to clonotype abundance distributions were performed by maximum likelihood within the linear range. Similar UMI counts, unique TCR numbers and clonal distributions were obtained with the pipeline and with MIGEC on one naive CD8 sample. In one analysis, naive TCRs also found in any memory subset of the same donor were removed from the naive repertoire. A set of several thousand CMV-associated CDR3 sequences, compiled from VDJdb and a published dataset, was used to search the repertoires. TCRdb reworked the public reads: Q25 trimming with fastp, MiXCR clone assembly, productive beta chains retained. Entries are consolidated by CDR3 protein sequence, retaining the most common genes and DNA. TCRdb, not the authors, supplied the V and J calls. For this sample there are over 110,000 distinct CDR3 sequences; more than 15% appear just once. The ten largest clones take up roughly 0.68% of the sample.

This sample was included in a study of naive and memory T cell subsets (dated by TCRdb to the late 2010s). For context, the study as a whole: Sorted naive and memory T cell subsets from peripheral blood were analyzed in the study using a UMI-based, open-source pipeline for TCR alpha and beta sequencing. RNA was DNase-treated and reverse transcribed with TCR constant-region primers, mostly using SuperScript III. The results of the functional CMV T cell responses matched the IgG serology results in every case. General conclusions and limits of the study: After error correction, only a single occurrence was seen for over 85% of naive TCR sequences, so much steeper abundance distributions were produced than in memory subsets. A power law was followed by TCR abundance, with an exponent that differed between naive and memory subsets but was consistent across the three individuals. In both CD4 and CD8 cells, a rise in Gini index and a fall in Shannon and inverse Simpson diversity were observed from naive through CM, EM and EMRA. A few larger clonotypes were present in naive repertoires, particularly the CD8 repertoires, and these clonotypes were possibly memory cells re-expressing CD45RA. The repertoire findings for the naive and memory subsets could not be validated against a ground truth, as none was available. RNA-based TCR counts may be influenced by expression changes linked to T cell activation and differentiation. Single alpha or beta chain sequences, rather than paired alpha/beta receptors, were used to define clonotypes.

TCR alpha and beta chain libraries were amplified separately from the second PCR step onward. Donor CMV status was determined by IFNgamma production from CD4+ T cells after overnight stimulation of fresh PBMCs with CMV viral lysate. CD4 T cells were positively selected with Miltenyi beads, followed by positive selection of CD8 T cells from the CD4-negative fraction. After staining for CD3, CD4, CD8, CD45RA, CD27 and a live/dead dye, cells were sorted on a BD Aria II into four subsets based on CD45RA and CD27. Blood came from a few healthy volunteers, each fractionated into CD4 and CD8 T cells and then into four differentiation subsets. Roughly 120 ml of peripheral blood was collected from each donor, and PBMC were isolated from the blood using Ficoll-Paque PLUS density-gradient centrifugation. Sorted cells were lysed in RLT buffer, after which RNA was extracted using a Qiagen RNeasy kit and stored at -80 degrees C.

The TCR comes from a human donor in good health. The sample comprised naive CD8+ T cells from blood. The cell subset or site label here, explained by the study, means: naive T cells, CD45RA high CD27+. Recombination linked TRBV13 to TRBJ2-7, with a weak D call of TRBD1 (5 bases match). The encoded CDR3 is CASSLFSHRTYF. The base sequence is TGTGCCAGCAGCTTATTTTCACACAGGACGTACTTC.